This T cell receptor beta chain was recovered during a study of blood T cell repertoires in COVID-19. Germline CDR1 and CDR2: MNHNS and SASEGT. Germline trimming cut 2 bases from V and 12 bases from J; bases unmatched to any gene: 5. The CDR3 contains 14 residues. This clone was picked up a small number of times. Clones were sequenced by immunoSEQ multiplex PCR, and TCRdb holds only the in-frame ones, with some missing. The profile covers a few hundred thousand clones, with roughly 90% appearing a single time and approximately 2% taken by the ten largest. This chain joins TRBV6-1 and TRBJ1-6, with TRBD1 identical over 9 bases. The sequencing sample was made of peripheral blood. The receptor was isolated from a man in his late teens or twenties with active or convalescent COVID-19. The CDR3 sequence: CASSEIWDREPLHF. CDR3 in DNA: TGTGCCAGCAGTGAAATTTGGGACAGGGAACCCCTCCACTTT.